Listed here are 29 T cell receptor beta chains from one sample, sequenced in a study of blood T cell repertoires in COVID-19. Using immunoSEQ multiplex PCR, the repertoire was profiled, and TCRdb retains in-frame clones only, with some absent. The sample contains fewer than 200,000 clones, more than 75% of which appear only once. Material for sequencing was peripheral blood. The receptors stem from a man aged 35 to 55 with active or convalescent COVID-19.

CDR3 sequence reads: CASSRGTGLDEQYF. In DNA, the CDR3 is TGTGCCAGCAGTAGGGGGACAGGGTTGGACGAGCAGTACTTC. This chain connects TRBV27 to TRBJ2-7, with TRBD1 identical over 9 bases. CDR1 and CDR2 from the germline V gene are MNHEY and SMNVEV (reference sequence). V was clipped by 5 bases and J by 5 bases; unmatched bases: 7. The CDR3 spans 14 residues.

The chain is built from TRBV27 and TRBJ1-3; unclear D gene. Germline loops: CDR1 MNHEY, CDR2 SMNVEV (reference sequence). V lost 2 bases to trimming and J lost 3 bases, with 5 bases between them. The CDR3 length is 13 residues. In nucleotides, the CDR3 is TGTGCCAGCAGTTTAATCCGTGGAAACACCATATATTTT. The encoded protein is CASSLIRGNTIYF.

The chain couples TRBV27 to TRBJ2-2; no clear D gene. Trimming shortened V by 0 bases and J by 1 base, and 3 bases separated the two germline ends. Germline V gene sequence: CDR1 MNHEY, CDR2 SMNVEV (reference sequence). The CDR3 loop spans 14 amino acids. The CDR3 sequence is CASSLSRNTGELFF. Here the CDR3 DNA reads TGTGCCAGCAGTTTATCCCGGAACACCGGGGAGCTGTTTTTT.

This chain links TRBV11-3 with TRBJ2-7; 9 bases are a match to TRBD1. This CDR3 has 17 residues. Germline V lookup: CDR1 SGHNT, CDR2 YENEEA. The ends lost 5 bases at V and 5 bases at J; junction bases unmatched: 16. The CDR3 is CASSQTFSGQGHHEQYF. For the CDR3, the DNA is TGTGCCAGCAGCCAAACTTTCTCAGGACAGGGGCACCACGAGCAGTACTTC.

The chain is built from TRBV5-1 and TRBJ2-1; 14 bases agree with TRBD2. The CDR3 is made up of 14 amino acids. Germline V lookup: CDR1 SGHRS, CDR2 YFSETQ. Unmatched junction bases numbered 0, after V lost 3 bases and J lost 7 bases. The CDR3 here is CASSWTSGGNEQFF. CDR3 bases: TGCGCCAGCAGCTGGACTAGCGGGGGGAATGAGCAGTTCTTC.

A single count supports this clone. CDR3 nucleotide sequence: TGCGCCAGCAGCGGACTAGGTGAATGGAATGAGCAGTTCTTC. Translated: CASSGLGEWNEQFF. V is TRBV5-1 and J is TRBJ2-1; TRBD2 agrees at 7 bases. V lost 4 bases and J lost 7; bases outside the gene matches: 8. Germline V gives CDR1 SGHRS, CDR2 YFSETQ. This CDR3 comprises 14 residues. The complete variable domain, with remaining parts taken from reference TRBV5-1 and TRBJ2-1, reads KAGVTQTPRYLIKTRGQQVTLSCSPISGHRSVSWYQQTPGQGLQFLFEYFSETQRNKGNFPGRFSGRQFSNSRSEMNVSTLELGDSALYLCASSGLGEWNEQFFGPGTRLTVL.

This chain connects TRBV7-2 to TRBJ2-5, with TRBD2 matching 14 bases. There are 17 residues in the CDR3. V gave up 5 bases and J gave up 4 bases; unmatched junction bases: 9. Germline V lookup: CDR1 SGHTA, CDR2 FQGNSA. CDR3 amino acids: CASSIGLAGGYGETQYF. In DNA, the CDR3 is TGTGCCAGCAGCATTGGACTAGCGGGGGGCTATGGAGAGACCCAGTACTTC.

The chain couples TRBV19 to TRBJ1-2; possible D gene TRBD1, 6 bases. V was cut by 2 bases and J by 8 bases, with 21 bases left in between. Germline V gene lookup returns CDR1 LNHDA and CDR2 SQIVND (reference sequence). The CDR3 has 16 amino acids. DNA of the CDR3: TGTGCCAGTAGTATAATAGGTACGGCCGACAGGCTGGGCTACACCTTC. It translates to CASSIIGTADRLGYTF.

The chain combines TRBV5-8 with TRBJ1-5; TRBD1 agrees at 10 bases. The CDR3 covers 16 residues. CDR1 is SGHTS, CDR2 YDEGEE, per germline. The ends lost 1 base at V and 7 bases at J; junction bases unmatched: 8. The CDR3 is CASSLLSRDRGQPQHF. CDR3 nucleotides: TGTGCCAGCAGCTTGCTCTCCCGGGACAGGGGACAGCCCCAGCATTTT. The variable domain in full, completed from reference TRBV5-8 and TRBJ1-5, reads EAGVTQSPTHLIKTRGQQATLRCSPISGHTSVYWYQQALGLGLQFLLWYDEGEERNRGNFPPRFSGRQFPNYSSELNVNALELEDSALYLCASSLLSRDRGQPQHFGDGTRLSIL.

The chain combines TRBV14 with TRBJ1-1; D is unclear. CDR1 is SGHDN and CDR2 is FVKESK in the germline V gene. Trimming took 0 bases from V and 3 from J, leaving 11 bases between them. The CDR3 is made up of 15 amino acids. In DNA, the CDR3 is TGTGCCAGCAGCCAAGATACCACAATTTACACTGAAGCTTTCTTT. Translated, it gives CASSQDTTIYTEAFF. Full variable domain (remainder filled in from reference TRBV14 and TRBJ1-1): EAGVTQFPSHSVIEKGQTVTLRCDPISGHDNLYWYRRVMGKEIKFLLHFVKESKQDESGMPNNRFLAERTGGTYSTLKVQPAELEDSGVYFCASSQDTTIYTEAFFGQGTRLTVV.

The genes are TRBV19 and TRBJ1-2; D ambiguous. Deletions cut 0 bases from V and 8 bases from J, with 10 bases between. The CDR3 has 13 residues. Germline V gene sequence: CDR1 LNHDA, CDR2 SQIVND (reference sequence). CDR3 loop: CASSIESRRGYTF. The CDR3 region has the DNA TGTGCCAGTAGTATAGAGTCGAGGAGAGGCTACACCTTC. Using reference TRBV19 and TRBJ1-2 for the parts outside the CDR3, the full variable domain is DGGITQSPKYLFRKEGQNVTLSCEQNLNHDAMYWYRQDPGQGLRLIYYSQIVNDFQKGDIAEGYSVSREKKESFPLTVTSAQKNPTAFYLCASSIESRRGYTFGSGTRLTVV.

The chain carries TRBV5-6 and TRBJ2-7, with a tentative D call TRBD1 (8 bases). The CDR3 is 13 residues long. Germline V gene data show CDR1 as SGHDT and CDR2 as YYEEEE. V lost 6 bases to trimming and J lost 3 bases, with 13 bases between them. The CDR3 sequence is CASKNRGGYEQYF. In DNA form, the CDR3 reads TGTGCCAGCAAGAACAGGGGGGGCTACGAGCAGTACTTC.

This clone was observed once. This chain uses TRBV7-9 with TRBJ2-1; D uncertain. The CDR3 extends over 13 amino acids. Looked up from germline, CDR1 is SEHNR and CDR2 is FQNEAQ (reference sequence). V was shortened by 5 bases and J by 7 bases, with 12 bases between the two germline ends. CDR3 in amino acids: CASSPRKTNEQFF. The CDR3 region has the DNA TGTGCCAGCAGCCCCCGAAAGACTAATGAGCAGTTCTTC.

The chain is built from TRBV11-1 and TRBJ2-7, with TRBD1 matching 9 bases. This CDR3 spans 12 amino acids. V shed 4 bases, J shed 7 bases, and the junction held 2 bases outside the gene matches. Germline CDR1 and CDR2: SGHAT and FQDESV (reference sequence). The CDR3 sequence is CASSWGQGEQYF. The CDR3 DNA follows: TGTGCCAGCAGCTGGGGACAGGGTGAGCAGTACTTC. Based on the CDR3 plus reference TRBV11-1 and TRBJ2-7, the full variable domain is EAEVAQSPRYKITEKSQAVAFWCDPISGHATLYWYRQILGQGPELLVQFQDESVVDDSQLPKDRFSAERLKGVDSTLKIQPAELGDSAMYLCASSWGQGEQYFGPGTRLTVT.

V gene TRBV7-2 combines with J gene TRBJ2-1; no clear D. The CDR3 is 15 residues long. CDR1 SGHTA and CDR2 FQGNSA come from the germline V gene. Trimming took 1 base from V and 2 from J, leaving 9 bases between them. The CDR3 sequence: CASSLDQMPYNEQFF. The DNA of the CDR3 is TGTGCCAGCAGCTTAGATCAGATGCCCTACAATGAGCAGTTCTTC.

The chain combines TRBV18 with TRBJ2-1; 8 nucleotides line up with TRBD1. V lost 0 bases and J lost 1; bases outside the gene matches: 2. The CDR3 consists of 16 residues. The germline V gene has CDR1 KGHSH and CDR2 LQKENI. The CDR3 DNA reads as TGTGCCAGCTCACCACCTCGACAGGGGTCCTACAATGAGCAGTTCTTC. This codes for CASSPPRQGSYNEQFF.

The chain couples TRBV28 to TRBJ1-6; unclear D gene. CDR1 is MDHEN, CDR2 SYDVKM, per germline. V was pared by 7 bases and J by 10 bases, with 14 bases between. The CDR3 runs to 13 residues. The CDR3 reads CASTDVAVSPLHF. The CDR3 nucleotides are TGTGCCAGCACAGATGTGGCGGTGTCACCCCTCCACTTT.

The CDR3 DNA is TGTGCCACCAGCAGGGACAGGGGGCACGAGCAGTACTTC. This codes for CATSRDRGHEQYF. The chain links TRBV15 to TRBJ2-7; 11 bases map to TRBD1. V lost 3 bases and J lost 5; bases outside the gene matches: 0. Looked up from germline, CDR1 is LNHNV and CDR2 is YYDKDF (reference sequence). This CDR3 comprises 13 residues.

V gene TRBV19 combines with J gene TRBJ2-7, with 12 bases that match TRBD2. CDR1 is LNHDA, CDR2 SQIVND, per germline (reference sequence). The junction had 5 bases not matched to a gene; V was cut back by 5 bases and J by 3 bases. The CDR3 has 15 amino acids. The CDR3 region has the DNA TGTGCCAGTAGTTCACTAGCGGGAGGTATCTACGAGCAGTACTTC. It yields the protein CASSSLAGGIYEQYF.

The chain recombines TRBV5-4 with TRBJ2-2; TRBD2 matches 8 bases. The V gene end was trimmed by 3 bases and the J gene end by 1 base; junction bases not matched to a gene: 11. This CDR3 is built from 18 residues. Germline CDR1 and CDR2: SGHNT and YYREEE (reference sequence). Here the CDR3 reads CASSSRRRTSKNTGELFF. As DNA, the CDR3 is TGTGCCAGCAGCTCCCGCCGACGGACTAGCAAGAACACCGGGGAGCTGTTTTTT.

This chain uses TRBV2 with TRBJ1-5, with D perhaps matching TRBD1 (6 bases). Trimming stripped 6 bases from V and 7 bases from J, with 16 bases between. The CDR3 is 14 amino acids. Germline V gives CDR1 SNHLY, CDR2 FYNNEI. The CDR3 bases are TGTGCCAGCAGCCCAGGGGAACAAAGCCAGCCCCAGCATTTT. Residues: CASSPGEQSQPQHF.

In its sample, this clone was seen once. The V and J genes are TRBV3-1 (or the pseudogene TRBV3-2) and TRBJ2-2, with 8 bases that match TRBD1. The CDR3 consists of 16 residues. Germline V gene sequence: CDR1 LGHDT, CDR2 YNNKEL (reference sequence). Unmatched junction bases numbered 7, after V lost 3 bases and J lost 4 bases. As DNA, the CDR3 is TGTGCCAGCAGCCACGGACAGGGAAGGGCCACCGGGGAGCTGTTTTTT. This codes for CASSHGQGRATGELFF.

CDR3 DNA: TGCAGCGTTGAAGATCGGGGGTGGGCCTATGGCTACACCTTC. Protein product: CSVEDRGWAYGYTF. J is TRBJ1-2 and V is TRBV29-1, with TRBD1 as a possible D gene (5 bases). The ends were cut back, 0 bases at V and 4 bases at J, with 12 bases in the middle. This CDR3 has 14 amino acids. Germline CDR1 reads SQVTM; CDR2 reads ANQGSEA. Full variable domain (missing parts from reference TRBV29-1 and TRBJ1-2): SAVISQKPSRDICQRGTSLTIQCQVDSQVTMMFWYRQQPGQSLTLIATANQGSEATYESGFVIDKFPISRPNLTFSTLTVSNMSPEDSSIYLCSVEDRGWAYGYTFGSGTRLTVV.

This clone was observed a handful of times. The J gene is TRBJ2-2, the V gene TRBV18, with D possibly being TRBD2 (5 bases). The V end lost 0 bases, the J end lost 2 bases, and 10 bases lay between the germline ends. The germline gives CDR1 KGHSH, CDR2 LQKENI. The CDR3 is 16 amino acids. The CDR3 DNA follows: TGTGCCAGCTCACCACCGTCCGGGAAAAACACCGGGGAGCTGTTTTTT. Amino acids: CASSPPSGKNTGELFF.

The chain joins TRBV10-3 to TRBJ1-1, with 8 positions matching TRBD1. V lost 2 bases and J lost 6; bases outside the gene matches: 8. Germline V gives CDR1 ENHRY, CDR2 SYGVKD. CDR3 length: 15 amino acids. The CDR3 region is CAISEIAGGAAEAFF. The CDR3 bases are TGTGCCATCAGTGAGATAGCAGGGGGCGCGGCTGAAGCTTTCTTT.

The rearrangement joins TRBV5-5 to TRBJ2-1; the match to TRBD2 covers 8 bases. Germline lookup yields CDR1 SGHKS and CDR2 YYEKEE (reference sequence). The CDR3 has 14 amino acids. J was trimmed by 9 bases and V by 0 bases; bases with no gene match: 5. CDR3 nucleotide sequence: TGTGCCAGCAGCTTGGCGGGCAGCGGGGGTGAGCAGTTCTTC. This codes for CASSLAGSGGEQFF.

The rearrangement links TRBV7-2 to TRBJ1-5; TRBD1 matches 8 bases. Germline V gene data show CDR1 as SGHTA and CDR2 as FQGNSA. The CDR3 length is 16 residues. V shed 2 bases and J 5 bases; nucleotides not matched to a gene: 8. CDR3 DNA: TGTGCCAGCAGCTTATTCGCAGGGGGCACGGATCAGCCCCAGCATTTT. Protein product: CASSLFAGGTDQPQHF. Using reference TRBV7-2 and TRBJ1-5 for the parts outside the CDR3, the full variable domain is GAGVSQSPSNKVTEKGKDVELRCDPISGHTALYWYRQSLGQGLEFLIYFQGNSAPDKSGLPSDRFSAERTGGSVSTLTIQRTQQEDSAVYLCASSLFAGGTDQPQHFGDGTRLSIL.

This chain connects TRBV5-1 to TRBJ2-6, with a possible D match to TRBD1 (6 bases). Germline V CDR1 and CDR2: SGHRS, YFSETQ. Trimming cost V 3 bases and J 0 bases, with 13 bases left between them. The CDR3 consists of 17 residues. CDR3 DNA: TGCGCCAGCAGCTCCTTGACAGGCCTCTCTGGGGCCAACGTCCTGACTTTC. The encoded protein is CASSSLTGLSGANVLTF.

The chain employs TRBV5-4 and TRBJ2-7; 8 positions match TRBD2. The CDR3 extends over 16 amino acids. Germline CDR1 SGHNT, CDR2 YYREEE (reference sequence). Trimming removed 4 bases from V and 0 bases from J; junction bases left unmatched: 9. The CDR3 DNA follows: TGTGCCAGCAGCCAAAAACGGGGGGGCCACTCCTACGAGCAGTACTTC. Amino acids: CASSQKRGGHSYEQYF.